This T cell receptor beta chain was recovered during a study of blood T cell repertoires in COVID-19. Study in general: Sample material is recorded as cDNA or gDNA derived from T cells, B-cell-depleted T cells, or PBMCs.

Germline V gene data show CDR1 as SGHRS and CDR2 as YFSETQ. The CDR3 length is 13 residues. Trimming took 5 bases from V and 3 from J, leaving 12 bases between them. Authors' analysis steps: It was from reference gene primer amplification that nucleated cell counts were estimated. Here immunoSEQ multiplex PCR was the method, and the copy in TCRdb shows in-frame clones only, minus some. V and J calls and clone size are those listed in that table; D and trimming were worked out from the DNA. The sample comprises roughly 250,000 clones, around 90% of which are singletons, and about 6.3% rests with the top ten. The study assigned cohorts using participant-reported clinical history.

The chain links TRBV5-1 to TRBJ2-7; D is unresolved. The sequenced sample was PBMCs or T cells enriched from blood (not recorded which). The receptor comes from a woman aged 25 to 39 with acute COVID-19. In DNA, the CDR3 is TGCGCCAGCAGTGCCCGAGGTTTCTACGAGCAGTACTTC. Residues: CASSARGFYEQYF.